This T cell receptor beta chain was profiled in a study of T cells after yellow fever vaccination. Study-wide results and limits: Some clonotypes were seen in both the CD4 and the CD8 compartments. These made up a small share and likely arose from convergent recombination. The booster response re-showed most primary clones: more than 95% CD4, 88% CD8. Any FACS-sorted repertoire could hold abundant clonotypes that contaminate it from the bulk population.

In germline, CDR1 is GTSNPN, CDR2 SVGIG (reference sequence). Trimming cost V 1 base and J 7 bases, with 14 bases left between them. This CDR3 has 14 amino acids. As for this clonotype: The antigen remains unidentified.

As TCR cDNA was made by 5'RACE template switching, a universal primer site and UMIs were added. TCRdb passed the 5' RACE reads through MiXCR, listing each CDR3 protein once. The sample has some 600,000 distinct CDR3 sequences; around 12% are singletons. The chain links TRBV30 to TRBJ1-5, with a tentative D call TRBD1 (5 bases). The sequence came from a man in his thirties or forties who received the YFV17D yellow fever vaccine. Sequencing was performed on PBMCs, taken on the day of the yellow fever booster vaccination. CDR3 in DNA: TGTGCCTGGAGTGAAGACAGAGGTCTGCAGCCCCAGCATTTT. This codes for CAWSEDRGLQPQHF. Full variable domain (rest looked up from reference TRBV30 and TRBJ1-5): SQTIHQWPATLVQPVGSPLSLECTVEGTSNPNLYWYRQAAGRGLQLLFYSVGIGQISSEVPQNLSASRPQDRQFILSSKKLLLSDSGFYLCAWSEDRGLQPQHFGDGTRLSIL.